This T cell receptor (beta chain) was captured by sequencing in a study of shared clonotypes between healthy human individuals. Study-wide context: Three CD4 naive, three CD4 memory, two CD8 naive and one CD8 memory plate were used per donor.

The CDR3 has 15 amino acids. Trimming stripped 0 bases from V and 1 base from J, with 10 bases between. Looked up from germline, CDR1 is SGHNT and CDR2 is YYREEE (reference sequence). This clone was picked up a small number of times. At deep level, the assay was performed. Investigators spread the genomic DNA of each subset evenly over several immunoSEQ plates. Libraries were prepared by immunoSEQ multiplex PCR; TCRdb keeps only in-frame clonotypes and omits some of them. The sample consists of a few million clones, around nine tenths of them appearing once. This sequence joins TRBV5-4 and TRBJ1-1; D unclear. This receptor was identified in a man aged 18-30 years in good health. The material sequenced was naive CD4+ T cells sorted from blood. Subset specified: CD45RA+ positively selected. CDR3 region: CASSLGQERNTEAFF. In DNA form, the CDR3 reads TGTGCCAGCAGCTTGGGCCAGGAGAGGAACACTGAAGCTTTCTTT.